This T cell receptor beta chain was profiled in a study of blood T cell repertoires in COVID-19. Study in general: Researchers got acute and convalescent COVID-19 samples from the United States, Italy and Spain. The analysed material was cDNA or gDNA that came from T cells, B-cell-depleted T cells, or PBMCs.

Study processing details: Counts of nucleated cells, estimated from reference gene primer amplification, were obtained. Here immunoSEQ multiplex PCR was the method, and the copy in TCRdb shows in-frame clones only, minus some. From that table come the V and J calls and clone size; the DNA was used to work out D and trimming. Of over 75,000 clones listed, 78% are singletons. The CDR3 has 11 residues. V lost 7 bases, J lost 8 bases, and 8 bases lay in between. This sequence originates from a human donor in a cohort sampled during active COVID-19. The rearrangement joins TRBV12-3 or TRBV12-4 to TRBJ1-4; D unclear. Sequencing used peripheral blood. CDR3 sequence (DNA): TGTGCCAGCAAAGGGAGAGAAAAACTGTTTTTT. This gives the protein CASKGREKLFF.